Listed below are T cell receptor beta chains from one sample, sequenced in a study of blood T cell repertoires in COVID-19. This table comes from immunoSEQ multiplex PCR, and its TCRdb copy is limited to in-frame clones, with some not included. The top ten clones hold nearly 10% of a sample with 150,000 to 180,000 clones, 75% to 85% of them seen once. Sample: peripheral blood. These receptors were collected from a woman between 45 and 60 years old with acute or convalescent COVID-19. Each CDR3 is given with its conserved first and last residue. A D gene is named only where the DNA matches it firmly.

v_call,d_call,cdr3_aa
TRBV6-2/TRBV6-3,-,CASSYAGIQPQHF
TRBV9,-,CASSVGQGGTEAFF
TRBV4-3,-,CASSQVQGINEKLFF
TRBV5-6,TRBD1,CASSSVDRGFSGNTIYF
TRBV2,-,CASSDTGTEQYF
TRBV5-1,-,CASSFNGGPNTEAFF
TRBV7-2,-,CASSPTGGNSNQPQHF
TRBV19,TRBD2,CASSMGLADMDTQYF
TRBV19,-,CASSIDTGSHSTDTQYF
TRBV18,-,CASSPPARTGNTIYF
TRBV7-2,-,CASRRDRRYYGYTF
TRBV7-9,-,CASSLYGARFTDTQYF
TRBV4-3,TRBD1,CASRTGSSSYNSPLHF
TRBV2,TRBD1,CASSENRGAFF
TRBV6-5,TRBD2,CASSYQAGGPMETQYF
TRBV4-2,TRBD1,CASSQGQGIRGNEKLFF
TRBV5-6,-,CASSFRAGYVDTQYF
TRBV7-2,TRBD1,CASSPNKGARTDTQYF
TRBV7-2,-,CASSFGRGSYGYTF